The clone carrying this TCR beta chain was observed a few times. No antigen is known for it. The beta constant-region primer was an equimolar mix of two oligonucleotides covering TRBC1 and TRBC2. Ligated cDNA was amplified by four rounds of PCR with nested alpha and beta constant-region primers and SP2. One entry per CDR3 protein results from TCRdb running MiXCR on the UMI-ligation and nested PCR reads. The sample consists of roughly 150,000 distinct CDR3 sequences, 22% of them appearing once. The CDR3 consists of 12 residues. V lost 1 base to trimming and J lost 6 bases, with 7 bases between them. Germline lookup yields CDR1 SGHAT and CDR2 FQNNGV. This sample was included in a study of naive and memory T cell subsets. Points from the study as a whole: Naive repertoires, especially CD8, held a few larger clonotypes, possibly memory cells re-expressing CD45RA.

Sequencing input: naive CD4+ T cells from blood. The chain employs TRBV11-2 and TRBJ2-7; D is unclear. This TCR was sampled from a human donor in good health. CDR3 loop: CASSLGRAEQYF. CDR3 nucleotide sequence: TGTGCCAGCAGCTTAGGTAGGGCCGAGCAGTACTTC.